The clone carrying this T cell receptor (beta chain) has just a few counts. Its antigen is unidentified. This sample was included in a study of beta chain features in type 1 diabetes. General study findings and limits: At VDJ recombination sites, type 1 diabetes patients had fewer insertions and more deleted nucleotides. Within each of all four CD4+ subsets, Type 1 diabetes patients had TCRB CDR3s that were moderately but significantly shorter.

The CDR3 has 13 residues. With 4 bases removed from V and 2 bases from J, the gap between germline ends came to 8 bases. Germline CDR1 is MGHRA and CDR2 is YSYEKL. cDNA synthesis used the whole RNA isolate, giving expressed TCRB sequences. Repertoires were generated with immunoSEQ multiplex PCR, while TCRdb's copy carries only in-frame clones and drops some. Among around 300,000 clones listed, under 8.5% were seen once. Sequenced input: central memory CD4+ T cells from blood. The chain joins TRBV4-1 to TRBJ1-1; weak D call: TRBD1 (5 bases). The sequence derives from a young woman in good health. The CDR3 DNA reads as TGCGCCAGCAGCCGTCAGGGAAACACTGAAGCTTTCTTT. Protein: CASSRQGNTEAFF.